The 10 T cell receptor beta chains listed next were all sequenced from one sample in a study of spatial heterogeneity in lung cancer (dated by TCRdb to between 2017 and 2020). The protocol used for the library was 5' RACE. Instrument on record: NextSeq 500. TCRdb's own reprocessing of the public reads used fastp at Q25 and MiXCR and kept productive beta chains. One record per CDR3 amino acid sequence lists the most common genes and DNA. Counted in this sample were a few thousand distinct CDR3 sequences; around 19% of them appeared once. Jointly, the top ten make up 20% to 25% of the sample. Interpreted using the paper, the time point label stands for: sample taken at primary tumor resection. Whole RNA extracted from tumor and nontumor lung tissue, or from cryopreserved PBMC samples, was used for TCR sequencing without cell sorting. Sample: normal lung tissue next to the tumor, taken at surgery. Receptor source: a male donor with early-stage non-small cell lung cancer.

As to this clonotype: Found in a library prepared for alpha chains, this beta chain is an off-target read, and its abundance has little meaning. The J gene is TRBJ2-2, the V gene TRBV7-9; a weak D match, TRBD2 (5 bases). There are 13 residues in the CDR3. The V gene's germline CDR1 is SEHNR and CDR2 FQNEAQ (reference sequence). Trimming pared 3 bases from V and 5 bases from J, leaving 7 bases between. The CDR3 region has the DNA TGTGCCAGCAGCTTCGGACTGACCGGGGAGCTGTTTTTT. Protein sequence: CASSFGLTGELFF.

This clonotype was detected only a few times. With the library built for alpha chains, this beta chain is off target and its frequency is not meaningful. The CDR3 reads CASRRQGTDTQYF. The CDR3 nucleotides are TGTGCCAGCAGGCGACAGGGCACAGATACGCAGTATTTT. The chain is built from TRBV3-1 and TRBJ2-3; TRBD1 might be the D (6 bases). Germline V lookup: CDR1 LGHDT, CDR2 YNNKEL (reference sequence). The CDR3 length is 13 residues. V was trimmed by 6 bases and J by 1 base, leaving 8 bases between them.

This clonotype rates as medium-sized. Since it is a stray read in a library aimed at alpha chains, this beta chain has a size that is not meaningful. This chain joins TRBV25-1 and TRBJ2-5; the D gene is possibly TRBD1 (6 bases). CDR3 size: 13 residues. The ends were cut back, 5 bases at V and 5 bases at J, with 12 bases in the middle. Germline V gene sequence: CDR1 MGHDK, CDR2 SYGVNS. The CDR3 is CASSQQGGETQYF. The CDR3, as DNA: TGTGCCAGCAGTCAACAGGGCGGGGAGACCCAGTACTTC.

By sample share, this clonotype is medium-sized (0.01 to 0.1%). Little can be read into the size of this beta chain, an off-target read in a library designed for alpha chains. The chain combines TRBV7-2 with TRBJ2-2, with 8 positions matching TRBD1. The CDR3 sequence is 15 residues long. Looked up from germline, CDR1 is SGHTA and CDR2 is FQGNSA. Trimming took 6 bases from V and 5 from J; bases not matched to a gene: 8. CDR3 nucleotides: TGTGCCAGCAGAGCCAGGGGGCGATTTACCGGGGAGCTGTTTTTT. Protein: CASRARGRFTGELFF.

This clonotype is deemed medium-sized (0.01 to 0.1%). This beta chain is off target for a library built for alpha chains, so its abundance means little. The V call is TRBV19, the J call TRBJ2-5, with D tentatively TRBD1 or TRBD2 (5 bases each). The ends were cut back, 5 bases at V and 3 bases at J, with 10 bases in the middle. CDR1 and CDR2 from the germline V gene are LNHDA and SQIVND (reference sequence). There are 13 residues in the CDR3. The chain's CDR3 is CASSGEGKETQYF. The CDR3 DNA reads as TGTGCCAGTAGTGGAGAGGGGAAAGAGACCCAGTACTTC.

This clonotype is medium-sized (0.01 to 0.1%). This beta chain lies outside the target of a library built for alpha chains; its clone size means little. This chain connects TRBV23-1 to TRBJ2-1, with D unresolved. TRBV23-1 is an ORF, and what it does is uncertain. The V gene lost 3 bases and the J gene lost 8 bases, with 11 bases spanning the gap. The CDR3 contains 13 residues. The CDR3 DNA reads TGCGCCAGCAGTCACCAATATTGGCATGAGCAGTTCTTC. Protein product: CASSHQYWHEQFF.

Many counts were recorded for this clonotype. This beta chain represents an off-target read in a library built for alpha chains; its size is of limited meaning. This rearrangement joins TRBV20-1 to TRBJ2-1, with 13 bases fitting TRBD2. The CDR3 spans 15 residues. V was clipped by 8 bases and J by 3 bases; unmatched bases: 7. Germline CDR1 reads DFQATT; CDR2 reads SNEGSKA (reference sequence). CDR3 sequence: CSHPGTSGDYNEQFF. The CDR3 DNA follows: TGCAGTCACCCCGGGACTAGCGGGGACTACAATGAGCAGTTCTTC.

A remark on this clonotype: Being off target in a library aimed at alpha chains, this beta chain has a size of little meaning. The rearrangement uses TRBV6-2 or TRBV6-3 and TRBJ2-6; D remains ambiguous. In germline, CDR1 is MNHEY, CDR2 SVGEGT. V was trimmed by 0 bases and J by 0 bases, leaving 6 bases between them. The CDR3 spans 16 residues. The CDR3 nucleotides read TGTGCCAGCAGTTACTCGACTCGCTCTGGGGCCAACGTCCTGACTTTC. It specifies CASSYSTRSGANVLTF.

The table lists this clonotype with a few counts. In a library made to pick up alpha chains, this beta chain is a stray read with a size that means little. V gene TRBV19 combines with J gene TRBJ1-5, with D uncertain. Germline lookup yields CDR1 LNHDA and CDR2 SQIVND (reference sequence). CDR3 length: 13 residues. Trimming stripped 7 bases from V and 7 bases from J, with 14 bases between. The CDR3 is CASNPSVGQPQHF. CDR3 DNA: TGTGCCAGTAATCCCTCCGTGGGGCAGCCCCAGCATTTT.

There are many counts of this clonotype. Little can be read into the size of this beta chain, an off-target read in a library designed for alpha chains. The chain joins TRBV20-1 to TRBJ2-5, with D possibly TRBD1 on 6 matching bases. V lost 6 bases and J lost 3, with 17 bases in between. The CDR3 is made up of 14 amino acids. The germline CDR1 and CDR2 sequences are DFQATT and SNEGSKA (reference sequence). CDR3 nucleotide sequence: TGCAGTGCGGCAACATCCGGGACAAAAGAGACCCAGTACTTC. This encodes CSAATSGTKETQYF.